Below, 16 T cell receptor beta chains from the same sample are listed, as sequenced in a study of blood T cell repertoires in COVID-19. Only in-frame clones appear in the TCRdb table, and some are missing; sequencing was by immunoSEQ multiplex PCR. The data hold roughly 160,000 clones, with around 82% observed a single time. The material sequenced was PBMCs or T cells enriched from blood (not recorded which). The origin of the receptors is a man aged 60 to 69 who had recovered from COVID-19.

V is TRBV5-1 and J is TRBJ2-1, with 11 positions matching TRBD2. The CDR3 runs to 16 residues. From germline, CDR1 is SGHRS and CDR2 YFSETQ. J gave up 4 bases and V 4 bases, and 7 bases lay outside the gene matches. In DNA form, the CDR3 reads TGCGCCAGCAGCCTGGGACGACTAGCGGGGTACAATGAGCAGTTCTTC. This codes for CASSLGRLAGYNEQFF.

The DNA for the CDR3 is TGTGCCAGCAGCTTAGCACTTGGCAGGGCAGTCACCGGGGAGCTGTTTTTT. Protein: CASSLALGRAVTGELFF. V gene TRBV7-2 combines with J gene TRBJ2-2; D is possibly TRBD1 (5 bases). The CDR3 is 17 amino acids. The germline V gene encodes CDR1 SGHTA and CDR2 FQGNSA. The V end lost 0 bases, the J end lost 4 bases, and 15 bases lay between the germline ends.

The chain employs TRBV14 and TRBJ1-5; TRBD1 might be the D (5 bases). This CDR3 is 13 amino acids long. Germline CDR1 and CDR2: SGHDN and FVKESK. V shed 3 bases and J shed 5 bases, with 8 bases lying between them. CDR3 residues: CASSQGLYQPQHF. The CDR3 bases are TGTGCCAGCAGCCAGGGACTTTATCAGCCCCAGCATTTT.

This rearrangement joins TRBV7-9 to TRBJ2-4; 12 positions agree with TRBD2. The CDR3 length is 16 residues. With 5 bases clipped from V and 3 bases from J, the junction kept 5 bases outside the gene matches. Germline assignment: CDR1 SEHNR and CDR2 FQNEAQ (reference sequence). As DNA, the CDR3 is TGTGCCAGCAGCCCCCAACTAGCGGGGGGCAAAAACATTCAGTACTTC. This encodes CASSPQLAGGKNIQYF.

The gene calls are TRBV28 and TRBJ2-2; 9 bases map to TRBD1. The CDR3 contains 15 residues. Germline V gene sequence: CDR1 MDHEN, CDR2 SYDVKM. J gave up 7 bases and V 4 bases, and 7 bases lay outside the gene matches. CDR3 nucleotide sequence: TGTGCCAGCAGTTACCGGGACAGGGTGAGCGGGGAGCTGTTTTTT. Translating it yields CASSYRDRVSGELFF.

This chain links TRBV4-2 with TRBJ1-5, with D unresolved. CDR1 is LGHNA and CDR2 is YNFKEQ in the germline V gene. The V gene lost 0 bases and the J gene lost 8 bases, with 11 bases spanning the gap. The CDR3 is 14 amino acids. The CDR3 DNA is TGTGCCAGCAGCCAAGAGGGCGGGTTTGAGCCCCAGCATTTT. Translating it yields CASSQEGGFEPQHF.

In DNA form, the CDR3 reads TGTGCCAGCAGCTTGTCTGTGAACACCGGGGAGCTGTTTTTT. Amino acid sequence: CASSLSVNTGELFF. The V gene is TRBV5-5, the J gene TRBJ2-2; D remains ambiguous. This CDR3 has 14 residues. The ends were cut back, 1 base at V and 1 base at J, with 5 bases in the middle. Germline V CDR1 and CDR2: SGHKS, YYEKEE (reference sequence).

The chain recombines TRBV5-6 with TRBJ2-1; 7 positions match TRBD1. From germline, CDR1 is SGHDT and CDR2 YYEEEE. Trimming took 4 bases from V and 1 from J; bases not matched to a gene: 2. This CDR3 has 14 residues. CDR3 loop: CASSRGQSYNEQFF. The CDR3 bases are TGTGCCAGCAGCCGGGGACAGTCCTACAATGAGCAGTTCTTC.

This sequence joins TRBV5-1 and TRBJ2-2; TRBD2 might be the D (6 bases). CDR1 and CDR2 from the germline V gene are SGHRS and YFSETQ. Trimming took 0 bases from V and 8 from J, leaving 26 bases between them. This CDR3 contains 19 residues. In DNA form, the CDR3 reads TGCGCCAGCAGCTTGGATACGCAATCCGGGACTTGGTGGGTAGGGGAGCTGTTTTTT. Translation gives CASSLDTQSGTWWVGELFF.

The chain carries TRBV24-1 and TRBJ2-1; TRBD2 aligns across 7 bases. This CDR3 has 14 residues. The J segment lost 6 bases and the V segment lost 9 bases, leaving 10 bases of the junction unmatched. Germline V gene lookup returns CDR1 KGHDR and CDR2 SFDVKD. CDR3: CATGAGSAVNEQFF. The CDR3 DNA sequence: TGTGCCACCGGAGCGGGATCCGCCGTCAATGAGCAGTTCTTC.

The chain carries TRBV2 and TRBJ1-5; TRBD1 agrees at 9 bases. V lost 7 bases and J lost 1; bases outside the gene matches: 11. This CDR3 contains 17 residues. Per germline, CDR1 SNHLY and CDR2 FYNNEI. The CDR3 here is CASTDRGQGISNQPQHF. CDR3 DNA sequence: TGTGCCAGCACCGATCGGGGACAGGGTATAAGCAATCAGCCCCAGCATTTT. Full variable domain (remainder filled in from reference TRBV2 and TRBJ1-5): EPEVTQTPSHQVTQMGQEVILRCVPISNHLYFYWYRQILGQKVEFLVSFYNNEISEKSEIFDDQFSVERPDGSNFTLKIRSTKLEDSAMYFCASTDRGQGISNQPQHFGDGTRLSIL.

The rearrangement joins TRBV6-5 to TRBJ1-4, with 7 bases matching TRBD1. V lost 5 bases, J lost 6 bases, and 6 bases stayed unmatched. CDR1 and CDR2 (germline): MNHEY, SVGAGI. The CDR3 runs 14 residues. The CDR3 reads CASSPGQDDEKLFF. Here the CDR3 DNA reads TGTGCCAGCAGTCCAGGACAGGACGATGAAAAACTGTTTTTT.

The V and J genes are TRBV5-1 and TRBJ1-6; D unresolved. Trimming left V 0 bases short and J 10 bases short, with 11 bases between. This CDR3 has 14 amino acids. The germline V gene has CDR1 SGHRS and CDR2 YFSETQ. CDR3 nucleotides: TGCGCCAGCAGCTTGGGGCAGGAAGGCTCACCCCTCCACTTT. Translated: CASSLGQEGSPLHF.

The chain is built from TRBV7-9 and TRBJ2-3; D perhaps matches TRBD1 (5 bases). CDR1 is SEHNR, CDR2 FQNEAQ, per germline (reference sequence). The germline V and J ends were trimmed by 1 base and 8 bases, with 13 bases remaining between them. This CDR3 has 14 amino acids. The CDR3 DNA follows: TGTGCCAGCAGCTTAGTCAGGGAAAGTGTTACGCAGTATTTT. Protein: CASSLVRESVTQYF.

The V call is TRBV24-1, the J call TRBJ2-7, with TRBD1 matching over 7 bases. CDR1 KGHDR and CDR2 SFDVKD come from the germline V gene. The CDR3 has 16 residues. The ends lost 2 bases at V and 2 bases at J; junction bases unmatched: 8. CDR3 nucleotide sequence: TGTGCCACCAGTGATTCCAAGACAGGGTTTACCTACGAGCAGTACTTC. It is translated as CATSDSKTGFTYEQYF.

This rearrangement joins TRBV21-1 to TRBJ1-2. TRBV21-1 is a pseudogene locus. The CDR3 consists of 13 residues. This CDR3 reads CASSKDISGGYTF. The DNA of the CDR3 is TGTGCCAGCAGCAAAGATATCAGCGGTGGCTACACCTTC.